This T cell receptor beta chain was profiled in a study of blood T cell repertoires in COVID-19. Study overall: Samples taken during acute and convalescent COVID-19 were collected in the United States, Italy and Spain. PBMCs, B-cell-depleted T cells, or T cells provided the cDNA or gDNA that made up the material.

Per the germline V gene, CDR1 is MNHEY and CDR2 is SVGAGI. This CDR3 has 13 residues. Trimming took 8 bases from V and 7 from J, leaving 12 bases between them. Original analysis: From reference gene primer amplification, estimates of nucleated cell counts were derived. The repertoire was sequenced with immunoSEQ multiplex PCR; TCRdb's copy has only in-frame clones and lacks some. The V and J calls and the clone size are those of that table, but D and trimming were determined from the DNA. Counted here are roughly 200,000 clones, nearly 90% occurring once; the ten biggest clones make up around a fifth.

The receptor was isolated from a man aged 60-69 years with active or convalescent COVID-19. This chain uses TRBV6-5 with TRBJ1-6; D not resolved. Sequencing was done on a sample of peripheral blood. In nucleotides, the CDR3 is TGTGCCAGCGCGACCGACAACAATTCACCCCTCCACTTT. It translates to CASATDNNSPLHF.